This TCR beta chain is from a study of T cell responses to AZD1222 COVID-19 vaccine. Looking at the study overall: The analysis combined second doses at about 4 or about 12 weeks. Findings of the study overall: Seropositive AZD1222 recipients at baseline numbered only five or six. Unmutated variant regions are reportedly targeted by nearly half of spike-specific TCRs. Clonal diversity was possibly underestimated; the donors were predominantly white British and more often female.

Sequenced by immunoSEQ multiplex PCR; TCRdb stores in-frame clones only, minus some. The sample includes 110,000 or so clones, 88% of them seen just once. In the case of this clone: Its target is not known.

This specimen was peripheral blood, taken on day 0 of AZD1222 vaccination. This TCR derives from an adult in good health.

This CDR3 reads CASSVPRWGGEPYEQYF. The CDR3 region has the DNA TGTGCCAGCAGCGTCCCCAGGTGGGGGGGGGAACCCTACGAGCAGTACTTC. The chain combines TRBV9 with TRBJ2-7; TRBD2 matches 7 bases. V dropped 2 bases and J dropped 2; count of bases not matched to a gene: 13. CDR1 is SGDLS and CDR2 is YYNGEE in the germline V gene. There are 17 residues in the CDR3.